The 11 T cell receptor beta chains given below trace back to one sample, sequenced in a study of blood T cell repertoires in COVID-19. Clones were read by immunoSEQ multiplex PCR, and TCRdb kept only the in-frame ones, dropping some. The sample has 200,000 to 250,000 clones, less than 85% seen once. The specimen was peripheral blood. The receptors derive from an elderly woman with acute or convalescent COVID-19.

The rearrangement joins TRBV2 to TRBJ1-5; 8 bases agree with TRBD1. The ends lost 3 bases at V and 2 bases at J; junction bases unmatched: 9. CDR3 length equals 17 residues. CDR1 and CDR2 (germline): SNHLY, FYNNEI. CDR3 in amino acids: CASSDRGPSNGNQPQHF. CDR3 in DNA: TGTGCCAGCAGTGACAGGGGGCCTTCAAATGGCAATCAGCCCCAGCATTTT.

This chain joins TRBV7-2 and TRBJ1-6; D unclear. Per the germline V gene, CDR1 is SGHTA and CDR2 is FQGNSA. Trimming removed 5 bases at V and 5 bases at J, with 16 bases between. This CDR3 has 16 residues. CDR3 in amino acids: CASSAGFGGNNSPLHF. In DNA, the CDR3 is TGTGCCAGCAGCGCGGGGTTCGGTGGGAATAATTCACCCCTCCACTTT.

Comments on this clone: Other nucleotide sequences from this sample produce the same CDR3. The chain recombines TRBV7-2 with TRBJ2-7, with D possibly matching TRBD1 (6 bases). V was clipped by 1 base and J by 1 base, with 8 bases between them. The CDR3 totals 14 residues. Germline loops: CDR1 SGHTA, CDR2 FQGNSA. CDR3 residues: CASSLGQASYEQYF. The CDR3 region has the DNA TGTGCCAGCAGCTTAGGACAGGCTTCCTACGAGCAGTACTTC.

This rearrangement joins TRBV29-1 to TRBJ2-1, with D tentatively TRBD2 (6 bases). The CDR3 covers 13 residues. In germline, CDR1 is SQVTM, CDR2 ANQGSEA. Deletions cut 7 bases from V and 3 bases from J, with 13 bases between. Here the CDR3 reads CSAAGDGYNEQFF. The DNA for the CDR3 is TGCAGCGCAGCGGGTGATGGCTACAATGAGCAGTTCTTC.

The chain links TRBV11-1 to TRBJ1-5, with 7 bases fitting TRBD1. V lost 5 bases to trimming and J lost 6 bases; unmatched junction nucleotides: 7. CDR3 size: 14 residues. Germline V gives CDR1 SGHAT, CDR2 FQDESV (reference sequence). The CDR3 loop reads CASSQQGMGQPQHF. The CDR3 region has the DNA TGTGCCAGCAGCCAACAGGGGATGGGTCAGCCCCAGCATTTT. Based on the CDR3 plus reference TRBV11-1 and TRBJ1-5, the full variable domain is EAEVAQSPRYKITEKSQAVAFWCDPISGHATLYWYRQILGQGPELLVQFQDESVVDDSQLPKDRFSAERLKGVDSTLKIQPAELGDSAMYLCASSQQGMGQPQHFGDGTRLSIL.

The CDR3 region has the DNA TGTGCCAGCAGCTTAGGGGGACAGATCAATCAGCCCCAGCATTTT. Translated: CASSLGGQINQPQHF. This chain connects TRBV7-9 to TRBJ1-5; 7 bases match TRBD1. Germline assignment: CDR1 SEHNR and CDR2 FQNEAQ (reference sequence). CDR3 length: 15 amino acids. The junction had 3 bases not matched to a gene; V was cut back by 1 base and J by 3 bases.

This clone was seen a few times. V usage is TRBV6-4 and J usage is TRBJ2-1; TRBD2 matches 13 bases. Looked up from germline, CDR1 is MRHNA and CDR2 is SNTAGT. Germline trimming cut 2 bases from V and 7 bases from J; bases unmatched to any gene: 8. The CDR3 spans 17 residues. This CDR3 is CASSDAGLAGSRNEQFF. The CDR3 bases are TGTGCCAGCAGTGACGCGGGACTAGCGGGGAGTAGGAATGAGCAGTTCTTC.

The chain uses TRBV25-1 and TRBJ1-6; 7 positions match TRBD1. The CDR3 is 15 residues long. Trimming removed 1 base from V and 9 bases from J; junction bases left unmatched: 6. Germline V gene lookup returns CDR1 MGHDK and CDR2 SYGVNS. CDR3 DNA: TGTGCCAGCAGTGAATCTACAGGGGTGGTTTCACCCCTCCACTTT. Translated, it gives CASSESTGVVSPLHF.

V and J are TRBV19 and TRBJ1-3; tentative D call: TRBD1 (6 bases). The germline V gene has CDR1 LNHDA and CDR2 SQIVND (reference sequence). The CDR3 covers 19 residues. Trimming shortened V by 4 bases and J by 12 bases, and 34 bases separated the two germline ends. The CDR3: CASSNRRGSGNAARWSIYF. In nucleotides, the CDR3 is TGTGCCAGTAGTAACCGAAGGGGGTCTGGGAACGCTGCGAGATGGAGCATATATTTT.

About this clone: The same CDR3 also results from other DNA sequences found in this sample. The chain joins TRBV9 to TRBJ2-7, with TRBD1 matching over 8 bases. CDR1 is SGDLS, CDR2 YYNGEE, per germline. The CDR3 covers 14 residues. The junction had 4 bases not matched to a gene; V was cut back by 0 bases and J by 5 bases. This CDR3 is CASSVGQGAHEQYF. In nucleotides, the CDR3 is TGTGCCAGCAGCGTAGGTCAGGGGGCCCACGAGCAGTACTTC.

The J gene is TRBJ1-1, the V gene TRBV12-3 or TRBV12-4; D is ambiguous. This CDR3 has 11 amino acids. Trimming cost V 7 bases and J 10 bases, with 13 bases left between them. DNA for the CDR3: TGTGCCAGCACCGGCACCTGGAGAGCTTTCTTT. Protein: CASTGTWRAFF.